This TCR beta chain was found in a study of cytomegalovirus exposure and HLA in healthy donors. This cohort consisted of healthy bone marrow donors. Germline CDR1 WSHSY, CDR2 SAAADI. This CDR3 is 14 amino acids long. Losses at the gene ends were 6 bases for V and 6 bases for J; bases not matched to a gene: 10. The sample holds a few counts of this clone. The PCR employed 60 Vbeta primers together with 13 Jbeta primers. Repertoires were generated with immunoSEQ multiplex PCR, while TCRdb's copy carries only in-frame clones and drops some. The repertoire includes 35,000 to 45,000 clones, 55% to 75% of them detected once, and less than 8.5% sits in the top ten.

Sequencing was done on a sample of PBMCs. The rearrangement joins TRBV10-2 to TRBJ2-7; 8 bases line up with TRBD1. The clonotype comes from a man aged 30-40 years in good health and CMV-seronegative. The chain's CDR3 is CASREGQGSIEQYF. The CDR3 coding sequence is TGCGCCAGCAGGGAAGGACAGGGCTCAATCGAGCAGTACTTC.